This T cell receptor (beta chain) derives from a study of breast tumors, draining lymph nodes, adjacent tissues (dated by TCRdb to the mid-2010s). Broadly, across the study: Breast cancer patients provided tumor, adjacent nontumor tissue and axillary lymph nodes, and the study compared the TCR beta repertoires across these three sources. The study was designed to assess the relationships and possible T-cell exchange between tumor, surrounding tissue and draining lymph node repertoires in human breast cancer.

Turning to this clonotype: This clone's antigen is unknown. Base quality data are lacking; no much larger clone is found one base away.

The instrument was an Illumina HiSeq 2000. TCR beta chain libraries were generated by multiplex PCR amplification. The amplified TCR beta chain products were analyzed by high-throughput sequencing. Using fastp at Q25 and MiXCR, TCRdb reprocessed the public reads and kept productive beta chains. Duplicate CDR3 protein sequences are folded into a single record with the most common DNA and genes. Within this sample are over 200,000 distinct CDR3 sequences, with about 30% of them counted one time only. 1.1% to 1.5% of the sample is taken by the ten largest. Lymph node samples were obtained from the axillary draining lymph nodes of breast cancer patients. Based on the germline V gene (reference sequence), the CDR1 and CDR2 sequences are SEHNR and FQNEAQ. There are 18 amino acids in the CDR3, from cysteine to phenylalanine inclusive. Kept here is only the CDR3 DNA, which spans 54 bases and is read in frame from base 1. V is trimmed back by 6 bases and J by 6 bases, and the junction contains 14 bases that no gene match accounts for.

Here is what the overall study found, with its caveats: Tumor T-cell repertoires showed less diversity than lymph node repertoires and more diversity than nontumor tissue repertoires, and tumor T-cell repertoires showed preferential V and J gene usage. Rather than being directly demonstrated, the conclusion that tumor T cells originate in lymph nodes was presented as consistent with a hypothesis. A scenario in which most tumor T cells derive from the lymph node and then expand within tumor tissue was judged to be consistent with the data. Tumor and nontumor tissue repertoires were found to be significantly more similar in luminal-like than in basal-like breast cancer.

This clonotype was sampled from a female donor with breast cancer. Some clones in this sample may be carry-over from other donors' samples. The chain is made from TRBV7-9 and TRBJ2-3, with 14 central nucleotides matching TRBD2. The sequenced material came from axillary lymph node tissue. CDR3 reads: CASSPGRLAGGPSDTQYF. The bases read TGTGCCAGCAGTCCAGGCCGACTAGCGGGAGGGCCGAGTGATACGCAGTATTTT. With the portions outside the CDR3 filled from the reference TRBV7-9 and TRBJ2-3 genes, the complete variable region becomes DTGVSQNPRHKITKRGQNVTFRCDPISEHNRLYWYRQTLGQGPEFLTYFQNEAQLEKSRLLSDRFSAERPKGSFSTLEIQRTEQGDSAMYLCASSPGRLAGGPSDTQYFGPGTRLTVL.